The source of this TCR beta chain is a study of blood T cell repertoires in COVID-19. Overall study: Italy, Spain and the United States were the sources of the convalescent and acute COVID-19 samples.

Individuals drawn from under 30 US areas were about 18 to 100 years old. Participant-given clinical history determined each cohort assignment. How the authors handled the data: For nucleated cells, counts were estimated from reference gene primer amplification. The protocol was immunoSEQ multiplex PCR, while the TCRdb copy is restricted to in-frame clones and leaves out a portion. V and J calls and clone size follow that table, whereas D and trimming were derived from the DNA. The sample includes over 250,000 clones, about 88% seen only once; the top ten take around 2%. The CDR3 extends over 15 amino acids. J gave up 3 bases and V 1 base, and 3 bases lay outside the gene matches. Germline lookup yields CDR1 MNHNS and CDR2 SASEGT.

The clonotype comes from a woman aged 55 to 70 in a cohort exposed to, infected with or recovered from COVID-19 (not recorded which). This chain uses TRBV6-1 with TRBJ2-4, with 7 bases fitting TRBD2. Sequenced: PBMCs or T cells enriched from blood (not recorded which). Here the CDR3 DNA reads TGTGCCAGCAGTGAAGACCCTAGCGGCAAAAACATTCAGTACTTC. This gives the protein CASSEDPSGKNIQYF.